Below are 15 T cell receptor beta chains sequenced from a single sample in a study of CD8 T cells in ankylosing spondylitis (TCRdb year 2017). Receptor amplification or capture employed 5' RACE. Instrument on record: Illumina HiSeq 2500. TCRdb ran its own pipeline on the public reads, namely fastp trimming at Q25 and MiXCR clone calling, and kept in-frame beta chains. CDR3 protein sequences are deduplicated, and each keeps its most common genes and DNA. The sample contains tens of thousands of distinct CDR3 sequences, about a tenth of them found a single time. The top ten constitute approximately 15% of the sample. The sequencing sample was made of blood, either unsorted or a sorted T cell fraction (not recorded which). The receptors stem from a male donor with ankylosing spondylitis or in good health (not recorded which).

This clonotype was seen many times. The chain has TRBV20-1 and TRBJ1-1, with TRBD1 matching 7 bases. Germline CDR1 and CDR2: DFQATT and SNEGSKA (reference sequence). The CDR3 has 13 residues. V gave up 3 bases and J gave up 1 base; unmatched junction bases: 2. CDR3 sequence: CSARGTANTEAFF. In nucleotides, the CDR3 is TGCAGTGCTAGGGGGACAGCGAACACTGAAGCTTTCTTT.

This clonotype was recorded at least ten times. CDR3 bases: TGTGCCAGCAGCTTGCGGGGACAGGGGGCAAATGAGCAGTTCTTC. Translation: CASSLRGQGANEQFF. This chain joins TRBV7-3 and TRBJ2-1, with 12 bases matching TRBD1. The CDR3 is 15 amino acids. Germline-derived CDR1 and CDR2 are SGHTA and FQGTGA. Losses at the gene ends were 3 bases for V and 7 bases for J; bases not matched to a gene: 4.

This clonotype was picked up a small number of times. The chain recombines TRBV5-1 with TRBJ2-6, with D possibly being TRBD1 (6 bases). Germline loops: CDR1 SGHRS, CDR2 YFSETQ. V lost 4 bases and J lost 0, with 14 bases in between. This CDR3 has 17 amino acids. CDR3: CASSAWQGSSGANVLTF. The CDR3 DNA reads TGCGCCAGCAGCGCGTGGCAGGGGAGCTCTGGGGCCAACGTCCTGACTTTC.

This clonotype was picked up many times. J is TRBJ1-5 and V is TRBV2; 9 positions agree with TRBD1. This CDR3 is 14 amino acids long. J was trimmed by 6 bases and V by 7 bases; bases with no gene match: 7. Germline CDR1 and CDR2: SNHLY and FYNNEI. The CDR3 nucleotides read TGTGCCAGCAATACCGGGACAGGGATTCAGCCCCAGCATTTT. Its protein product is CASNTGTGIQPQHF.

The table lists this clonotype with many counts. This chain uses TRBV25-1 with TRBJ1-6; D not resolved. The CDR3 has 12 residues. V dropped 7 bases and J dropped 7 bases, with 8 bases sitting between them. The V gene's germline CDR1 is MGHDK and CDR2 SYGVNS. The CDR3 DNA follows: TGTGCCAGCACCGTTGGGAATTCACCCCTCCACTTT. This translates into CASTVGNSPLHF.

There are many counts of this clonotype. The chain employs TRBV28 and TRBJ1-2; TRBD1 matches at 8 bases. Per the germline V gene, CDR1 is MDHEN and CDR2 is SYDVKM. The J segment lost 7 bases and the V segment lost 4 bases, leaving 2 bases of the junction unmatched. The CDR3 totals 12 residues. CDR3 in amino acids: CASSYGTGGYTF. CDR3 in DNA: TGTGCCAGCAGTTACGGGACAGGTGGCTACACCTTC.

V and J are TRBV29-1 and TRBJ2-4; 7 nucleotides line up with TRBD1. CDR3 size: 13 residues. The V gene end was trimmed by 7 bases and the J gene end by 0 bases; junction bases not matched to a gene: 3. The germline V gene encodes CDR1 SQVTM and CDR2 ANQGSEA. CDR3 DNA sequence: TGCAGCGCACGGACAGGAGCCAAAAACATTCAGTACTTC. It translates to CSARTGAKNIQYF. Together with reference TRBV29-1 and TRBJ2-4, the CDR3 gives the full variable domain: SAVISQKPSRDICQRGTSLTIQCQVDSQVTMMFWYRQQPGQSLTLIATANQGSEATYESGFVIDKFPISRPNLTFSTLTVSNMSPEDSSIYLCSARTGAKNIQYFGAGTRLSVL.

The chain links TRBV6-1 to TRBJ1-4; no definite D call. This CDR3 contains 14 residues. The germline V gene has CDR1 MNHNS and CDR2 SASEGT. V lost 6 bases and J 0 bases, leaving 8 bases between the germline ends. CDR3 sequence: CASRSQATNEKLFF. The DNA of the CDR3 is TGTGCCAGCAGATCCCAAGCAACTAATGAAAAACTGTTTTTT.

With regard to this clonotype: Being one base from a much bigger clone, this may be a read error. The V call is TRBV27, the J call TRBJ2-3; no definite D call. Judging by the DNA end, TRBJ1-5 fits better; the J call may be wrong. The germline V gene encodes CDR1 MNHEY and CDR2 SMNVEV (reference sequence). This CDR3 spans 12 amino acids. CDR3 in amino acids: CASSPLTDTQHF. The CDR3 nucleotides are TGTGCCAGCAGTCCCCTCACAGATACGCAGCATTTT.

Many counts were recorded for this clonotype. Here the CDR3 DNA reads TGTGCCAGCAGTCCAAGCTCCAGGGGGACTAGATACAATGAGCAGTTCTTC. This gives the protein CASSPSSRGTRYNEQFF. The J gene is TRBJ2-1, the V gene TRBV3-1; D may be TRBD2 (8 bases). Germline V gene lookup returns CDR1 LGHDT and CDR2 YNNKEL (reference sequence). The CDR3 runs to 17 residues. Trimming took off 6 bases at V and 4 bases at J, with 22 bases between the two ends.

CDR3 DNA sequence: TGTGCCAGCAGCTTGGGGGGGACTAGCGAGACGATGTACTTC. This encodes CASSLGGTSETMYF. The V and J genes are TRBV5-4 and TRBJ2-5; 10 bases map to TRBD2. The germline CDR1 and CDR2 sequences are SGHNT and YYREEE (reference sequence). There are 14 residues in the CDR3. The J segment lost 13 bases and the V segment lost 0 bases, leaving 9 bases of the junction unmatched.

The V gene is TRBV5-1, the J gene TRBJ2-3; 8 bases map to TRBD2. This CDR3 comprises 15 residues. Germline V gives CDR1 SGHRS, CDR2 YFSETQ. With V trimmed by 2 bases and J by 5 bases, 7 bases remained unmatched. In nucleotides, the CDR3 is TGCGCCAGCAGCTTAGGAGCGGGAGCAGGAGATACGCAGTATTTT. Translated: CASSLGAGAGDTQYF.

There are many counts of this clonotype. The CDR3 region has the DNA TGCAGTGCCTCGGTCGCTAGCGGGAGAACAAAAAACATTCAGTACTTC. This codes for CSASVASGRTKNIQYF. The chain couples TRBV20-1 to TRBJ2-4; 10 bases line up with TRBD2. The CDR3 loop spans 16 amino acids. The ends lost 6 bases at V and 4 bases at J; junction bases unmatched: 12. Germline loops: CDR1 DFQATT, CDR2 SNEGSKA (reference sequence).

This clonotype was found many times. The V and J genes are TRBV9 and TRBJ2-5; perhaps TRBD1 as D (5 bases). Trimming removed 2 bases from V and 2 bases from J, with 7 bases in between. Germline CDR1 SGDLS, CDR2 YYNGEE. This CDR3 spans 13 amino acids. CDR3 loop: CASSVDSQETQYF. The DNA for the CDR3 is TGTGCCAGCAGCGTCGACAGTCAAGAGACCCAGTACTTC. Drawing the rest from reference TRBV9 and TRBJ2-5, the complete variable domain is DSGVTQTPKHLITATGQRVTLRCSPRSGDLSVYWYQQSLDQGLQFLIQYYNGEERAKGNILERFSAQQFPDLHSELNLSSLELGDSALYFCASSVDSQETQYFGPGTRLLVL.

This clonotype was observed many times. The genes are TRBV20-1 and TRBJ2-5; tentatively, D is TRBD2 (6 bases). The V gene lost 6 bases and the J gene lost 3 bases, with 14 bases spanning the gap. There are 13 residues in the CDR3. Germline CDR1 reads DFQATT; CDR2 reads SNEGSKA (reference sequence). In DNA form, the CDR3 reads TGCAGTGCCCGAGGGACTTCTAAAGAGACCCAGTACTTC. As protein: CSARGTSKETQYF.